This is a list of T cell receptor beta chains from one sample in a study of T cell clonotyping in hematopoietic cell transplantation. Generated by immunoSEQ multiplex PCR, the TCRdb table keeps only in-frame clones and is missing some. The sample records about 47,000 clones, roughly 80% being singletons. The sample consisted of peripheral blood mononuclear cells, taken before stem cell transplant. These receptors were collected from a man aged 60 to 69 with myelodysplastic syndrome. Some clones in this sample may be carry-over from other donors' samples. CDR3s include the opening cysteine and the closing phenylalanine or tryptophan. The D gene is left open where the match is weak. Clone size is shown for a subset of rows, as once, few, many or a class of expanded clone.

TRBV9	-	-	TRBJ1-2	TGTGCCAGCAGCGCCGGGACTCTGTATGGCTACACCTTC	CASSAGTLYGYTF
TRBV6-5	-	once	TRBJ1-1	TGTGCCAGCAGTCCCCAGGGAACTGAAGCTTTCTTT	CASSPQGTEAFF
TRBV5-1	TRBD1	-	TRBJ2-7	TGCGCCAGCAGCTTCCAGACAGGGGCTGATTACGAGCAGTACTTC	CASSFQTGADYEQYF
TRBV7-2	-	-	TRBJ2-7	TGTGCCAGCACCCCGGCGGCAGGGGCGACCTACGAGCAGTACTTC	CASTPAAGATYEQYF
TRBV6-1	-	-	TRBJ2-1	TGTGCCAGCAGGCAAACAAATGAGCAGTTCTTC	CASRQTNEQFF
TRBV4-3	TRBD1	-	TRBJ2-2	TGCGCCAGCAGCCAAGAAGAGGGACAGGGGAACACCGGGGAGCTGTTTTTT	CASSQEEGQGNTGELFF
TRBV9	-	-	TRBJ2-1	TGTGCCAGCAGCGTCGGAGGTGGGGGGGCCTCCTACAATGAGCAGTTCTTC	CASSVGGGGASYNEQFF
TRBV19	-	-	TRBJ1-1	TGTGCCAGTAGTATTCGGGGGGCGAACACTGAAGCTTTCTTT	CASSIRGANTEAFF
TRBV2	-	-	TRBJ1-5	TGTGCCATTCAACAGACAGGAGATCAGCCCCAGCATTTT	CAIQQTGDQPQHF
TRBV7-2	-	-	TRBJ2-2	TGTGCCAGCAGATGGACACCGAACACCGGGGAGCTGTTTTTT	CASRWTPNTGELFF
TRBV5-4	TRBD2	-	TRBJ2-7	TGTGCCAGCAGCTTCGAGCGGGGAGCAACCTACGAGCAGTACTTC	CASSFERGATYEQYF
TRBV6-1	TRBD1	-	TRBJ1-1	TGTGCCAGCGGCACAGGGGTGAACACTGAAGCTTTCTTT	CASGTGVNTEAFF
TRBV13	-	-	TRBJ2-3	TGTGCCAGCAAGGGGGGCACAGATACGCAGTATTTT	CASKGGTDTQYF
TRBV7-9	-	-	TRBJ2-5	TGTGCCAGCAGCTTTTCTGGGGGCAGGGTACGAGAGACCCAGTACTTC	CASSFSGGRVRETQYF
TRBV2	-	-	TRBJ2-5	TGTGCCAGCAGTGACAACAGGGATGGAGAGACCCAGTACTTC	CASSDNRDGETQYF
TRBV5-4	-	-	TRBJ2-5	TGTGCCAGCAGCTTTCAGGGGGGACAAGAGACCCAGTACTTC	CASSFQGGQETQYF
TRBV27	-	-	TRBJ2-7	TGTGCCAGCAGTTTAATGCCGGCGTACGAGCAGTACTTC	CASSLMPAYEQYF
TRBV7-8	-	once	TRBJ1-4	TGTGCCAGCAGCTTTACCCATGGGGAAAAACTGTTTTTT	CASSFTHGEKLFF
TRBV4-3	-	-	TRBJ1-6	TGCGCCAGCAGCCAAGAGTATGCGAGGGGGAATTCACCCCTCCACTTT	CASSQEYARGNSPLHF
TRBV19	-	-	TRBJ2-5	TGTGCCAGTAGTGGTGCGTCTTCTGGGACCCAGTACTTC	CASSGASSGTQYF
TRBV6-5	TRBD1	-	TRBJ1-1	TGTGCCAGCAGACTAACAGGGGTTTTTAGTGAAGCTTTCTTT	CASRLTGVFSEAFF
TRBV7-2	-	-	TRBJ2-5	TGTGCCAGCAGCCCCCGGTGGGGGGGCACACAAGAGACCCAGTACTTC	CASSPRWGGTQETQYF
TRBV7-2	TRBD2	-	TRBJ2-5	TGTGCCAGCAGCTTGACTAGCGGGGCGGGGGAGACCCAGTACTTC	CASSLTSGAGETQYF
TRBV19	-	once	TRBJ2-1	TGTGCCAGTAGTATTAATCGGCGCGACAATGAGCAGTTCTTC	CASSINRRDNEQFF
TRBV7-6	-	once	TRBJ2-3	TGTGCCAGCAGCTTACGTATCAGTGTCACAGATACGCAGTATTTT	CASSLRISVTDTQYF
TRBV6-1	-	-	TRBJ1-1	TGTGCCAGCAGTGAACAGGGTCGGATAAACACTGAAGCTTTCTTT	CASSEQGRINTEAFF
TRBV5-1	TRBD1	-	TRBJ2-1	TGCGCCAGCAGCCCACAGGGGGCAAGGGAGCAGTTCTTC	CASSPQGAREQFF
TRBV7-9	-	-	TRBJ1-4	TGTGCCAGCAGCTTAGTTCGGGGCTCCGAGGCGGGAAAACTGTTTTTT	CASSLVRGSEAGKLFF
TRBV11-2	-	-	TRBJ2-3	TGTGCCAGCAGCTTGCCCGGAGCCTCTCCAGATACGCAGTATTTT	CASSLPGASPDTQYF
TRBV5-6	TRBD1	-	TRBJ1-1	TGTGCCAGCAGCTCGCGATGGACAGGTGACGAAGCTTTCTTT	CASSSRWTGDEAFF
TRBV11-2	-	-	TRBJ1-5	TGTGCCAGCAGCTTGAGTCTAAATCAGCCCCAGCATTTT	CASSLSLNQPQHF
TRBV18	TRBD1	-	TRBJ1-1	TGTGCCAGCTCACGGACAGGGGGCACTGAAGCTTTCTTT	CASSRTGGTEAFF
TRBV14	TRBD2	-	TRBJ2-1	TGTGCCAGCAGCCAAGATCGAACTAGCGGGGGGTCCTCTCACGGGGAGCAGTTCTTC	CASSQDRTSGGSSHGEQFF
TRBV5-1	-	few	TRBJ1-3	TGCGCCAGCAGCTTGGGGAGCTCTGGAAACACCATATATTTT	CASSLGSSGNTIYF
TRBV10-3	-	-	TRBJ1-6	TGTGCCATCAGTGACAGGGATACTTCACCCCTCCACTTT	CAISDRDTSPLHF
TRBV6-6	TRBD1	-	TRBJ1-1	TGTGCCAGCAGTCACCGGGACAGGGAGAACACTGAAGCTTTCTTT	CASSHRDRENTEAFF
TRBV6-6	TRBD1	-	TRBJ1-2	TGTGCCAGCAGTTACTCAGCGGGACAGGGAACGAGCTACACCTTC	CASSYSAGQGTSYTF
TRBV7-2	-	-	TRBJ2-3	TGTGCCAGCAGCTTATGGGCAGGGGCAGCTTATAGCACAGATACGCAGTATTTT	CASSLWAGAAYSTDTQYF
TRBV15	-	-	TRBJ1-5	TGTGCCACCAGCAGTTTAGGTAGGAGCAATCAGCCCCAGCATTTT	CATSSLGRSNQPQHF
TRBV2	-	-	TRBJ1-2	TGTGCCAGCAGTGGGTTGTCAGGAGTCGGGTATGGCTACACCTTC	CASSGLSGVGYGYTF
TRBV6-5	-	-	TRBJ1-5	TGTGCCAGCAGTTTGGGCTTTGGTCAGCCCCAGCATTTT	CASSLGFGQPQHF
TRBV6-1	TRBD1	-	TRBJ2-3	TGTGCCAGCAGTGGCGACAGGGGTCGGACAGATACGCAGTATTTT	CASSGDRGRTDTQYF
TRBV13	TRBD1	-	TRBJ1-1	TGTGCCAGCAGCGATGGGTTTTGGGACAGGGGGCGTGAGACTGAAGCTTTCTTT	CASSDGFWDRGRETEAFF
TRBV12-5	TRBD1	few	TRBJ1-5	TGTGCTAGTGGTTCGGCAGGGGGCGATTATAGCAATCAGCCCCAGCATTTT	CASGSAGGDYSNQPQHF
TRBV7-3	-	once	TRBJ1-2	TGTGCCAGCAGCTGGACGACAGATTTAAGCTATGGCTACACCTTC	CASSWTTDLSYGYTF
TRBV2	TRBD2	-	TRBJ2-1	TGTGCCAGCAGTGAAGCCCGTAAGAAGACTAGCGGGGAGTACAATGAGCAGTTCTTC	CASSEARKKTSGEYNEQFF
TRBV9	-	few	TRBJ2-7	TGTGCCAGCAGCGTAGGTCCGGATTACGAGCAGTACTTC	CASSVGPDYEQYF
TRBV5-1	TRBD1	-	TRBJ2-7	TGCGCCAGCAGCTTGAATAAGGGAACCGGGACAGGACCTCGGGAGCAGTACTTC	CASSLNKGTGTGPREQYF
TRBV10-3	TRBD1	-	TRBJ1-2	TGTGCCACGCGGGGACAGGGGGCGGACTATGGCTACACCTTC	CATRGQGADYGYTF
TRBV6-1	TRBD1	-	TRBJ1-5	TGTGCCAGCAGCGAAAGGACAGGGGGCAGAATTGGCAATCAGCCCCAGCATTTT	CASSERTGGRIGNQPQHF
TRBV9	-	-	TRBJ2-4	TGTGCCAGCAGCGTCGGGTTGGGCAAAAACATTCAGTACTTC	CASSVGLGKNIQYF
TRBV7-6	-	-	TRBJ2-3	TGTGCCAGCAGCTTGGGATACACAGATACGCAGTATTTT	CASSLGYTDTQYF
TRBV7-2	-	-	TRBJ2-1	TGTGCCAGCAGCCCCGGGACTGAACGGGCCTGGGGTAATGAGCAGTTCTTC	CASSPGTERAWGNEQFF
TRBV5-1	-	-	TRBJ2-3	TGCGCCAGCAGCTTCGTGGGGGGGCCTAGCACAGATACGCAGTATTTT	CASSFVGGPSTDTQYF
TRBV5-4	-	-	TRBJ2-3	TGTGCCAGCAGCTCCAGGGAAGATACGCAGTATTTT	CASSSREDTQYF
TRBV2	TRBD1	-	TRBJ1-1	TGTGCCAGCAGGGACAGGGAGAGCACTGAAGCTTTCTTT	CASRDRESTEAFF
TRBV13	-	few	TRBJ2-7	TGTGCCAGCAGCTTAGAAGGGATCTCCTACGAGCAGTACTTC	CASSLEGISYEQYF